The sequence of this T cell receptor (beta chain) was determined in a study of cytomegalovirus exposure and HLA in healthy donors. Primers for the PCR totalled 60 Vbeta and 13 Jbeta. This table comes from immunoSEQ multiplex PCR, and its TCRdb copy is limited to in-frame clones, with some not included. This sample has roughly 200,000 clones, with over 70% found just once. The CDR3 runs 15 residues. Germline assignment: CDR1 SGHNT and CDR2 YYREEE (reference sequence). V lost 3 bases and J 4 bases, leaving 16 bases between the germline ends. Whole-study results and caveats: For presence/absence analyses, sequencing depth was assumed to be roughly uniform across donors.

About this clone itself: Its antigen remains unidentified.

This chain links TRBV5-4 with TRBJ1-1; tentative D call: TRBD1 (5 bases). This TCR came from a woman aged 60 to 75 in good health and CMV-seropositive. Sequences were obtained from PBMCs. The CDR3 DNA sequence: TGTGCCAGCAGCTCGCCGCGGGAGGGGCGCACTGAAGCTTTCTTT. Translated: CASSSPREGRTEAFF.